The 20 T cell receptor beta chains reported below all come from one sample, sequenced in a study of blood T cells in healthy people across ages. Using a J-beta primer mix together with a sample-barcoded 5' primer, a second PCR was run for roughly 7 to 12 cycles. TCRdb re-analysed the 5' RACE reads in MiXCR, keeping a single row per CDR3 protein. The data hold 1.4 million or so distinct CDR3 sequences, with less than 45% observed a single time. Sequencing was done on a sample of blood. Source of these receptors: a woman aged 18-29 years in good health.

This clonotype was observed many times. V usage is TRBV9 and J usage is TRBJ2-1, with a tentative D call TRBD2 (5 bases). The CDR3 runs to 13 residues. V shed 2 bases and J shed 4 bases, with 7 bases lying between them. From germline, CDR1 is SGDLS and CDR2 YYNGEE. CDR3 protein: CASSVGVYNEQFF. CDR3 DNA sequence: TGTGCCAGCAGCGTCGGGGTTTACAATGAGCAGTTCTTC. The full variable domain, completed using reference TRBV9 and TRBJ2-1, is DSGVTQTPKHLITATGQRVTLRCSPRSGDLSVYWYQQSLDQGLQFLIQYYNGEERAKGNILERFSAQQFPDLHSELNLSSLELGDSALYFCASSVGVYNEQFFGPGTRLTVL.

This clonotype was seen a few times. The chain recombines TRBV28 with TRBJ1-2; no definite D call. This CDR3 comprises 14 residues. Germline CDR1 reads MDHEN; CDR2 reads SYDVKM. The V and J ends lost 7 bases and 1 base respectively, with 13 bases between them. The CDR3 region is CASNAGGINYGYTF. In nucleotides, the CDR3 is TGTGCCAGCAATGCAGGCGGGATTAACTATGGCTACACCTTC.

This clonotype was observed at least ten times. This chain joins TRBV6-6 and TRBJ2-5; 7 nucleotides match TRBD2. With 4 bases clipped from V and 4 bases from J, the junction kept 15 bases outside the gene matches. The CDR3 runs 17 residues. Germline V CDR1 and CDR2: MNHNY, SVGAGI (reference sequence). The CDR3 spells CASSWGGIWEVRETQYF. CDR3 DNA: TGTGCCAGCAGTTGGGGGGGGATTTGGGAGGTTCGAGAGACCCAGTACTTC.

J is TRBJ2-7 and V is TRBV27, with D uncertain. With 6 bases removed from V and 5 bases from J, the gap between germline ends came to 17 bases. Germline values: CDR1 MNHEY, CDR2 SMNVEV (reference sequence). CDR3 length: 14 residues. The CDR3 nucleotides are TGTGCCAGCAGCGCGGATCCAATACATGACGAGCAGTACTTC. The encoded protein is CASSADPIHDEQYF.

This clonotype was recorded a few times. Here the CDR3 DNA reads TGCGCCAGCAGCCAATGGGGGGATGAGACCCAGTACTTC. Amino acids: CASSQWGDETQYF. The V gene is TRBV4-3, the J gene TRBJ2-5, with D maybe TRBD2 (6 bases). Trimming removed 2 bases from V and 5 bases from J, with 9 bases in between. Germline V CDR1 and CDR2: LGHNA, YSLEER. The CDR3 consists of 13 residues.

The chain combines TRBV7-2 with TRBJ2-1, with D maybe TRBD1 (5 bases). Looked up from germline, CDR1 is SGHTA and CDR2 is FQGNSA. The CDR3 runs to 12 residues. The V end lost 5 bases, the J end lost 10 bases, and 12 bases lay between the germline ends. The CDR3 DNA reads as TGTGCCAGCAGCCGGCCAGGGCCGGAGCAGTTCTTC. Translating gives CASSRPGPEQFF.

This sequence joins TRBV7-2 and TRBJ2-1; 11 nucleotides agree with TRBD2. The DNA end lines up better with TRBJ2-7; the J call may be wrong. This CDR3 spans 16 amino acids. The germline V gene encodes CDR1 SGHTA and CDR2 FQGNSA. CDR3 DNA: TGTGCCAGCAGCTTAGCCGGACTAGCGGGCAATTACAAGCAGTACTTC. Translated: CASSLAGLAGNYKQYF.

This clonotype was observed a handful of times. This chain links TRBV7-2 with TRBJ2-3; 9 positions agree with TRBD2. Losses at the gene ends were 5 bases for V and 2 bases for J; bases not matched to a gene: 5. Germline V lookup: CDR1 SGHTA, CDR2 FQGNSA. This CDR3 spans 15 amino acids. CDR3 DNA sequence: TGTGCCAGCAGCCCCTGGACTAGCGTCACAGATACGCAGTATTTT. It translates to CASSPWTSVTDTQYF.

This clonotype was observed a handful of times. The chain links TRBV7-8 to TRBJ1-5, with TRBD1 as a possible D gene (6 bases). Trimming stripped 5 bases from V and 4 bases from J, with 18 bases between. The CDR3 is 16 residues long. Germline CDR1 is SGHVS and CDR2 is FQNEAQ. The CDR3 region has the DNA TGTGCCAGCAGCAACCTTCAGGGGCAGGGGAATCAGCCCCAGCATTTT. Translated: CASSNLQGQGNQPQHF.

A few counts support this clonotype. The chain couples TRBV24-1 to TRBJ1-2; D is unresolved. Trimming took 4 bases from V and 2 from J, leaving 7 bases between them. CDR1 is KGHDR and CDR2 is SFDVKD in the germline V gene. The CDR3 extends over 13 amino acids. CDR3 nucleotide sequence: TGTGCCACCAGTGACGCCGGGAACTATGGCTACACCTTC. Translation gives CATSDAGNYGYTF.

The rearrangement joins TRBV4-3 to TRBJ2-7; the D is unclear. The germline V and J ends were trimmed by 1 base and 1 base, with 14 bases remaining between them. The CDR3 has 16 amino acids. Germline loops: CDR1 LGHNA, CDR2 YSLEER. The CDR3 nucleotides read TGCGCCAGCAGCCAAGCAATTCCTCCGAGATCCTACGAGCAGTACTTC. Its translation is CASSQAIPPRSYEQYF.

In this sample, this clonotype turned up a few times. The gene calls are TRBV5-1 and TRBJ1-1, with D possibly being TRBD1 (5 bases). This CDR3 spans 15 amino acids. The germline gives CDR1 SGHRS, CDR2 YFSETQ. With 4 bases removed from V and 1 base from J, the gap between germline ends came to 14 bases. The CDR3 DNA is TGCGCCAGCAGCATCTCGGGACTCCGGAACACTGAAGCTTTCTTT. It codes for CASSISGLRNTEAFF. Using reference TRBV5-1 and TRBJ1-1 for the parts outside the CDR3, the full variable domain is KAGVTQTPRYLIKTRGQQVTLSCSPISGHRSVSWYQQTPGQGLQFLFEYFSETQRNKGNFPGRFSGRQFSNSRSEMNVSTLELGDSALYLCASSISGLRNTEAFFGQGTRLTVV.

The J gene is TRBJ1-6, the V gene TRBV9, with D possibly matching TRBD1 (5 bases). The V gene's germline CDR1 is SGDLS and CDR2 YYNGEE. V lost 0 bases and J 9 bases, leaving 10 bases between the germline ends. This CDR3 spans 14 amino acids. CDR3 region: CASSVGTTSSPLHF. The DNA for the CDR3 is TGTGCCAGCAGCGTAGGGACAACCTCTTCACCCCTCCACTTT.

This chain joins TRBV27 and TRBJ2-7, with a possible D match to TRBD1 (5 bases). The CDR3 contains 14 residues. V was pared by 2 bases and J by 6 bases, with 14 bases between. Germline V gene lookup returns CDR1 MNHEY and CDR2 SMNVEV (reference sequence). The CDR3 loop is CASSLVGAPSEQYF. CDR3 nucleotide sequence: TGTGCCAGCAGTTTAGTTGGGGCACCGAGCGAGCAGTACTTC.

The chain recombines TRBV15 with TRBJ1-2; no clear D. Per the germline V gene, CDR1 is LNHNV and CDR2 is YYDKDF (reference sequence). This CDR3 spans 13 amino acids. The V gene lost 5 bases and the J gene lost 3 bases, with 10 bases spanning the gap. The CDR3 DNA reads as TGTGCCACCAGCGAGCCCTCTTACTATGGCTACACCTTC. This codes for CATSEPSYYGYTF.

Notes on this clonotype: One end of the junction is discordant with germline, which a read error may explain. J is TRBJ2-1 and V is TRBV12-3 or TRBV12-4; D is perhaps TRBD1 or TRBD2 (5 bases each). This CDR3 has 14 amino acids. CDR3 bases: TGTGCCTGCAGTTTTAGGCAGGGACACAATGAGCAGTTCTTC. This codes for CACSFRQGHNEQFF.

This clonotype was recorded a few times. The chain combines TRBV9 with TRBJ2-3; D unresolved. Per germline, CDR1 SGDLS and CDR2 YYNGEE. V dropped 3 bases and J dropped 9 bases, with 23 bases sitting between them. The CDR3 spans 16 residues. This CDR3 reads CASSGRVLGQVDTQYF. CDR3 bases: TGTGCCAGCAGCGGACGGGTTCTCGGGCAAGTTGACACGCAGTATTTT. Filled out from reference TRBV9 and TRBJ2-3, the complete variable domain reads DSGVTQTPKHLITATGQRVTLRCSPRSGDLSVYWYQQSLDQGLQFLIQYYNGEERAKGNILERFSAQQFPDLHSELNLSSLELGDSALYFCASSGRVLGQVDTQYFGPGTRLTVL.

The chain combines TRBV2 with TRBJ2-1; D possibly corresponds to TRBD2 (5 bases). The CDR3 has 13 amino acids. CDR1 is SNHLY and CDR2 is FYNNEI in the germline V gene. Deletions cut 7 bases from V and 9 bases from J, with 16 bases between. This CDR3 reads CASTEGGWGEQFF. In DNA, the CDR3 is TGTGCCAGCACCGAGGGCGGGTGGGGTGAGCAGTTCTTC.

Ten or more counts support this clonotype. CDR3 in amino acids: CASSWSGNEKLFF. CDR3 nucleotides: TGTGCCAGCAGTTGGTCTGGTAATGAAAAACTGTTTTTT. The chain joins TRBV6-6 to TRBJ1-4, with D unresolved. The ends were cut back, 4 bases at V and 4 bases at J, with 7 bases in the middle. This CDR3 has 13 amino acids. CDR1 and CDR2 from the germline V gene are MNHNY and SVGAGI (reference sequence).

The chain joins TRBV4-2 to TRBJ1-4; tentative D call: TRBD1 (6 bases). V lost 1 base, J lost 0 bases, and 9 bases lay in between. Germline V gives CDR1 LGHNA, CDR2 YNFKEQ. This CDR3 region has 16 residues. CDR3 sequence: CASSQAAGATNEKLFF. CDR3 coding DNA: TGTGCCAGCAGCCAAGCGGCAGGGGCAACTAATGAAAAACTGTTTTTT.